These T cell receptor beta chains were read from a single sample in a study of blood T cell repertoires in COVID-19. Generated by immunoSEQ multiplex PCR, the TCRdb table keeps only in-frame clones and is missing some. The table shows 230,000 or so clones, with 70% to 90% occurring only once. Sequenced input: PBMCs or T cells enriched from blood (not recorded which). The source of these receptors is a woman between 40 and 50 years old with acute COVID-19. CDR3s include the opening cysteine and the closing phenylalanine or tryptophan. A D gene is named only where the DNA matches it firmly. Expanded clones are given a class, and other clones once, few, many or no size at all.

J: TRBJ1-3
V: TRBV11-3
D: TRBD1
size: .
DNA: TGTGCCAGCAGTCATCCGGGACAGGGGACCTACACCATATATTTT
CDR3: CASSHPGQGTYTIYF

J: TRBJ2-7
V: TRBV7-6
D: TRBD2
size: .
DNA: TGTGCCAGCAGCCCAGACCTAGCGGGGCTTCGGGAGCAGTACTTC
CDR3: CASSPDLAGLREQYF

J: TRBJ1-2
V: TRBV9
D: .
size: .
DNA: TGTGCCAGCAGCGCGGACTCTTCGGACTATGGCTACACCTTC
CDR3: CASSADSSDYGYTF

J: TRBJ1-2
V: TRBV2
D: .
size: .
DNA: TGTGCCAGCAGTGAAGCGGGGCAGGGATATGGCTACACCTTC
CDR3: CASSEAGQGYGYTF

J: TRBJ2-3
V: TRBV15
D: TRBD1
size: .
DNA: TGTGCCACCAGCAGTCGGAAAGGGGGCCCCACAGATACGCAGTATTTT
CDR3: CATSSRKGGPTDTQYF

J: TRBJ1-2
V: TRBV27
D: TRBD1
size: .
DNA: TGTGCCAGCAGTCCGTCTCCGGGACAGGGGGCCGCCTATGGCTACACCTTC
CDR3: CASSPSPGQGAAYGYTF

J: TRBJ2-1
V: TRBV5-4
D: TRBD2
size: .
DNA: TGTGCCAGCAGCCGAAGCGGGGGACTTACCAATGAGCAGTTCTTC
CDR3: CASSRSGGLTNEQFF

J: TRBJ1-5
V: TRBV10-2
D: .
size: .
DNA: TGCGCCAGCAGTGAGTCGAGGTGGGGGGAGCATTTT
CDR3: CASSESRWGEHF

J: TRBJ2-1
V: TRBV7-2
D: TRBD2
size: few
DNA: TGTGCCAGCAGCTTAGCCGGGTGGGGGCTAGCGGGGAGGAATGAGCAGTTCTTC
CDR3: CASSLAGWGLAGRNEQFF

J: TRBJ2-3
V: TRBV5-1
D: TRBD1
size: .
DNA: TGCGCCAGCAGAGCAGGGGGTAGCACAGATACGCAGTATTTT
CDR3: CASRAGGSTDTQYF

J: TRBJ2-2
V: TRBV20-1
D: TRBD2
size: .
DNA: TGCAGTGCTAGTTACTCTAGCGGCACCGGGGAGCTGTTTTTT
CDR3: CSASYSSGTGELFF

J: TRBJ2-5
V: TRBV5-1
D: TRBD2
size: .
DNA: TGCGCCAGCAGCCCGGCCGCTAGCGGGGGGTACCAAGAGACCCAGTACTTC
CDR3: CASSPAASGGYQETQYF

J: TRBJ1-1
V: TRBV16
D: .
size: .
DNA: TGTGCCAGCAGCCCTTGGGGGGGTAGCACTGAAGCTTTCTTT
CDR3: CASSPWGGSTEAFF